This is a list of T cell receptor beta chains from one sample in a study of T cells in Graves' hyperthyroidism and ophthalmopathy. TCRdb re-called the multiplex PCR reads with MiXCR, one entry per CDR3 protein. The repertoire has some 250,000 distinct CDR3 sequences, about 14% of them found once; the top ten carry roughly 15%. The specimen sequenced was blood. The receptor source for this set is a woman between 35 and 50 years old with Graves' hyperthyroidism that later progressed to Graves' ophthalmopathy. Each CDR3 is given with its conserved first and last residue. Fields, in order: D gene, J gene, clone size, V gene, CDR3 DNA, CDR3 protein. The D gene is left open where the match is weak. Clone size is shown for a subset of rows, as once, few, many or a class of expanded clone.

D: -; J: TRBJ2-2; size: few; V: TRBV6-4; DNA: TGTGCCAGCAGTGATCAGGAGCGCTCGGGGTCCGGGGAGCTGTTTTTT; CDR3: CASSDQERSGSGELFF
D: -; J: TRBJ2-3; size: -; V: TRBV20-1; DNA: TGCGTGATCGAGGGCCGGGTCAGGGATACGCAGTATTTT; CDR3: CVIEGRVRDTQYF
D: TRBD1; J: TRBJ1-1; size: once; V: TRBV6-2/TRBV6-3; DNA: TGTGCCAGCAGTACAGGACAGGGGGTTTCATGGAGTGAAGCTTTCTTT; CDR3: CASSTGQGVSWSEAFF
D: -; J: TRBJ1-4; size: many; V: TRBV5-1; DNA: TGCGCCAGCAGCCCTGGACAGTCTGAAAAACTGTTTTTT; CDR3: CASSPGQSEKLFF
D: -; J: TRBJ2-5; size: once; V: TRBV7-8; DNA: TGTGCCAGCAGCTTAGCGGACCTACGGGGAGAGACCCAGTACTTC; CDR3: CASSLADLRGETQYF
D: -; J: TRBJ1-5; size: many; V: TRBV11-2; DNA: TGTGCCAGCAGCCATCAGGCAGGAGATAATCAGCCCCAGCATTTT; CDR3: CASSHQAGDNQPQHF
D: TRBD2; J: TRBJ2-1; size: many; V: TRBV28; DNA: TGTGCCAGCGGGCGAAGCGGGAGGGCCGCGGTTCAGGTTGAGTTCTTC; CDR3: CASGRSGRAAVQVEFF
D: -; J: TRBJ2-5; size: many; V: TRBV29-1; DNA: TGCAGCGTCGGGTCGGGTGAAGAGACCCAGTACTTC; CDR3: CSVGSGEETQYF
D: TRBD2; J: TRBJ2-3; size: -; V: TRBV7-9; DNA: TGCGCCAGCAGCTTGGGCCTAGCGGGAGTGTCAGATACGCAGTATTTT; CDR3: CASSLGLAGVSDTQYF
D: -; J: TRBJ2-7; size: many; V: TRBV20-1; DNA: TGCAGTGCTAGAGTCCAGGGGGGACACGAGCAGTACTTC; CDR3: CSARVQGGHEQYF
D: -; J: TRBJ2-7; size: -; V: TRBV13; DNA: TGTGCCAGCAGCTTAGGCTACCAGGGCGACGAGCAGTACTTC; CDR3: CASSLGYQGDEQYF
D: -; J: TRBJ1-3; size: many; V: TRBV27; DNA: TGTGCCAGCAGTTGGAACGCTTTCTCTGGAAACACCATATATTTT; CDR3: CASSWNAFSGNTIYF
D: TRBD1; J: TRBJ1-2; size: many; V: TRBV5-5; DNA: TGTGCCAGCAGCCCCCGACAGGGTTTACTCTACTGGGACTATGGCTACACCTTC; CDR3: CASSPRQGLLYWDYGYTF